These 16 T cell receptor beta chains share one sample of origin, sequenced in a study of cytomegalovirus exposure and HLA in healthy donors. This PCR relied on a set of 60 Vbeta primers and 13 Jbeta primers. The repertoire was sequenced with immunoSEQ multiplex PCR; TCRdb's copy has only in-frame clones and lacks some. Counted here are about 92,000 clones, about 84% occurring once; the ten biggest clones make up 0.95% to 1.5%. The sample comprised PBMCs. The receptor source for this set is a girl aged 2-9 years in good health and CMV-seropositive.

CDR3 protein: CASSLVKDMNTEAFF. The CDR3 DNA follows: TGTGCCAGCAGCCTAGTCAAGGACATGAACACTGAAGCTTTCTTT. The rearrangement links TRBV7-9 to TRBJ1-1, with D perhaps matching TRBD1 (5 bases). The CDR3 spans 15 residues. Germline assignment: CDR1 SEHNR and CDR2 FQNEAQ (reference sequence). The ends were cut back, 5 bases at V and 0 bases at J, with 13 bases in the middle.

The V gene is TRBV7-9, the J gene TRBJ2-2, with TRBD2 matching 10 bases. This CDR3 has 18 residues. With V trimmed by 5 bases and J by 3 bases, 12 bases remained unmatched. Germline values: CDR1 SEHNR, CDR2 FQNEAQ (reference sequence). The CDR3 loop reads CASSVVRAGGIDTGELFF. The CDR3 DNA follows: TGTGCCAGCAGCGTCGTAAGAGCGGGAGGGATAGACACCGGGGAGCTGTTTTTT.

This clone has a single count. The rearrangement joins TRBV6-5 to TRBJ2-1; D unresolved. The germline gives CDR1 MNHEY, CDR2 SVGAGI. Trimming left V 2 bases short and J 9 bases short, with 17 bases between. This CDR3 has 15 residues. CDR3 DNA sequence: TGTGCCAGCAGTTACGGGTCGTCGGCGGAGAGTGAGCAGTTCTTC. Protein: CASSYGSSAESEQFF.

The rearrangement links TRBV30 to TRBJ2-7; the match to TRBD1 covers 8 bases. Germline V CDR1 and CDR2: GTSNPN, SVGIG (reference sequence). With 0 bases clipped from V and 2 bases from J, the junction kept 6 bases outside the gene matches. CDR3 length equals 15 residues. Here the CDR3 DNA reads TGTGCCTGGAGTGTACGGGGGACAGGACCCTACGAGCAGTACTTC. Translation: CAWSVRGTGPYEQYF. The whole variable domain, remainder taken from reference TRBV30 and TRBJ2-7, is SQTIHQWPATLVQPVGSPLSLECTVEGTSNPNLYWYRQAAGRGLQLLFYSVGIGQISSEVPQNLSASRPQDRQFILSSKKLLLSDSGFYLCAWSVRGTGPYEQYFGPGTRLTVT.

The V gene is TRBV4-2, the J gene TRBJ2-1; 12 nucleotides line up with TRBD2. J gave up 9 bases and V 0 bases, and 9 bases lay outside the gene matches. Per germline, CDR1 LGHNA and CDR2 YNFKEQ. CDR3 length: 17 amino acids. This chain's CDR3 is CASSQDYSTSGSSEQFF. CDR3 coding DNA: TGTGCCAGCAGCCAAGACTATTCGACTAGCGGGAGTAGTGAGCAGTTCTTC.

The rearrangement joins TRBV28 to TRBJ1-1; no reliable D call. Germline V CDR1 and CDR2: MDHEN, SYDVKM. V lost 2 bases and J 2 bases, leaving 9 bases between the germline ends. The CDR3 length is 14 residues. Here the CDR3 DNA reads TGTGCCAGCAGTTTAGGGCAGATTAACACTGAAGCTTTCTTT. Translating gives CASSLGQINTEAFF.

This chain joins TRBV9 and TRBJ1-3, with 12 bases aligning to TRBD1. The CDR3 is 13 amino acids. V lost 9 bases and J lost 5; bases outside the gene matches: 3. In germline, CDR1 is SGDLS, CDR2 YYNGEE. The CDR3 sequence is CATGTGGRNTIYF. The DNA for the CDR3 is TGTGCCACCGGGACAGGGGGCAGAAACACCATATATTTT. Together with reference TRBV9 and TRBJ1-3, the CDR3 gives the full variable domain: DSGVTQTPKHLITATGQRVTLRCSPRSGDLSVYWYQQSLDQGLQFLIQYYNGEERAKGNILERFSAQQFPDLHSELNLSSLELGDSALYFCATGTGGRNTIYFGEGSWLTVV.

The chain has TRBV25-1 and TRBJ1-1; unclear D gene. The CDR3 sequence is 14 residues long. Germline V gene data show CDR1 as MGHDK and CDR2 as SYGVNS. V was shortened by 7 bases and J by 2 bases, with 14 bases between the two germline ends. The CDR3 reads CASTMTGVNTEAFF. As DNA, the CDR3 is TGTGCCAGCACCATGACCGGGGTTAACACTGAAGCTTTCTTT.

The chain links TRBV7-2 to TRBJ1-2; 12 nucleotides match TRBD1. V trimming: 2 bases; J trimming: 8 bases; junction bases outside the gene matches: 9. Germline values: CDR1 SGHTA, CDR2 FQGNSA. The CDR3 covers 16 residues. The CDR3 loop is CASSLMRGQGAAGYTF. The CDR3 DNA reads as TGTGCCAGCAGCTTAATGCGGGGACAGGGGGCTGCCGGCTACACCTTC.

CDR3: CAWSEPVLANYGYTF. The CDR3 DNA sequence: TGTGCCTGGAGTGAACCCGTGCTAGCTAACTATGGCTACACCTTC. The chain couples TRBV30 to TRBJ1-2; D is unresolved. This CDR3 is built from 15 residues. CDR1 GTSNPN and CDR2 SVGIG come from the germline V gene (reference sequence). Trimming left V 1 base short and J 0 bases short, with 12 bases between. Supplemented by reference TRBV30 and TRBJ1-2, the full variable domain reads SQTIHQWPATLVQPVGSPLSLECTVEGTSNPNLYWYRQAAGRGLQLLFYSVGIGQISSEVPQNLSASRPQDRQFILSSKKLLLSDSGFYLCAWSEPVLANYGYTFGSGTRLTVV.

This clone has a single count. This sequence joins TRBV30 and TRBJ2-3; 11 nucleotides agree with TRBD2. V shed 3 bases and J 6 bases; nucleotides not matched to a gene: 11. The CDR3 totals 16 residues. Germline assignment: CDR1 GTSNPN and CDR2 SVGIG (reference sequence). The CDR3, as DNA: TGTGCCTGGAGAGGGACTAGCGGAAACGCCGTTGATACGCAGTATTTT. Its translation is CAWRGTSGNAVDTQYF.

The chain links TRBV13 to TRBJ2-5, with 7 nucleotides matching TRBD1. V lost 0 bases and J lost 5; bases outside the gene matches: 6. Germline CDR1 is PRHDT and CDR2 is FYEKMQ (reference sequence). CDR3 length: 15 amino acids. The CDR3 bases are TGTGCCAGCAGCTTAGGGGACAGGAGAGCGGAGACCCAGTACTTC. It is translated as CASSLGDRRAETQYF.

The chain uses TRBV30 and TRBJ2-7; 7 nucleotides align to TRBD1. The CDR3 is 12 amino acids. Germline-derived CDR1 and CDR2 are GTSNPN and SVGIG (reference sequence). Trimming removed 1 base from V and 3 bases from J; junction bases left unmatched: 0. The CDR3 nucleotides are TGTGCCTGGAGTGCAGGGGGCTACGAGCAGTACTTC. Protein: CAWSAGGYEQYF. Combining the CDR3 with reference TRBV30 and TRBJ2-7 gives the whole variable domain SQTIHQWPATLVQPVGSPLSLECTVEGTSNPNLYWYRQAAGRGLQLLFYSVGIGQISSEVPQNLSASRPQDRQFILSSKKLLLSDSGFYLCAWSAGGYEQYFGPGTRLTVT.

The chain employs TRBV2 and TRBJ1-2, with a possible D match to TRBD1 (5 bases). This CDR3 spans 14 amino acids. Germline V gives CDR1 SNHLY, CDR2 FYNNEI. Trimming stripped 0 bases from V and 10 bases from J, with 15 bases between. The DNA of the CDR3 is TGTGCCAGCAGTGAAGCGCTTCGACAGAACTACTACACCTTC. Its translation: CASSEALRQNYYTF.

This chain uses TRBV7-9 with TRBJ2-3, with TRBD2 matching over 10 bases. J lost 10 bases, V lost 3 bases, and 7 bases had no gene match. The CDR3 is 14 residues long. Germline V lookup: CDR1 SEHNR, CDR2 FQNEAQ (reference sequence). Written as DNA, the CDR3 is TGTGCCAGCAGCTTCTGGACTAGCGGTGATGCGCAGTATTTT. Amino acids: CASSFWTSGDAQYF.

The chain recombines TRBV11-3 with TRBJ1-2, with no clear D. V dropped 2 bases and J dropped 8 bases, with 12 bases sitting between them. The CDR3 has 13 amino acids. Germline V gene lookup returns CDR1 SGHNT and CDR2 YENEEA. The CDR3 bases are TGTGCCAGCAGCTTACGGGGTTTAGGGGGCTACACCTTC. The encoded protein is CASSLRGLGGYTF.